This T cell receptor beta chain appears in the sequencing data of a study of blood T cell repertoires in COVID-19. As for the study in general: Samples came from the United States, Italy and Spain, spanning acute and convalescent COVID-19. Nucleic acid was either cDNA or gDNA, and it came from T cells, B-cell-depleted T cells, or PBMCs.

Original processing methods: Amplifying reference gene primers gave estimates of nucleated cell counts. Sequencing was performed with immunoSEQ multiplex PCR; in TCRdb, only in-frame clones are kept and a portion is missing. V and J calls and clone size are copied from that table; D and trimming were computed from the DNA. The sample lists 130,000 or so clones, over 60% occurring once. V was cut by 6 bases and J by 1 base, with 16 bases left in between. CDR1 is LGHNT, CDR2 FRNRAP, per germline. This CDR3 region has 16 residues. The clonotype originates from a woman in her 70s with acute or convalescent COVID-19. The chain has TRBV12-5 and TRBJ1-5; D is unresolved. Sequencing was carried out using peripheral blood. CDR3 region: CASGEIGLESNQPQHF. CDR3 in DNA: TGTGCTAGTGGGGAAATAGGACTTGAGAGCAATCAGCCCCAGCATTTT.